Below are 6 T cell receptor beta chains sequenced from a single sample in a study of regulatory T cells in long-lasting Graves disease. Time point here: newly diagnosed GD, antithyroid drugs for less than 3 months. The authors made the TCR library using RNA they extracted from PBMCs. TCR beta libraries were built with iRepertoire HTBI primers and Arm-PCR of CDR3 regions. A single record per CDR3 protein comes from TCRdb applying MiXCR to the multiplex PCR reads. The sample includes about 330,000 distinct CDR3 sequences, 16% of them seen just once. This sample was also put to use in a study of T cells in Graves' hyperthyroidism and ophthalmopathy.

The sequences come from peripheral blood mononuclear cells (PBMCs), collected at new diagnosis, from a patient treated with antithyroid drugs. The source of these receptors is a young woman with Graves disease.

The genes are TRBV6-1 and TRBJ2-3, with D maybe TRBD2 (5 bases). Germline V CDR1 and CDR2: MNHNS, SASEGT. Between the trimmed V and J ends, which lost 5 bases and 4 bases, there was a span of 13 bases. This CDR3 is built from 14 residues. CDR3 region: CASSPHPGADTQYF. CDR3 DNA: TGTGCCAGCAGTCCCCACCCCGGGGCAGATACGCAGTATTTT.

This clonotype has a count of ten or more. This chain uses TRBV28 with TRBJ2-1, with 9 bases identical to TRBD2. CDR3 length: 15 amino acids. In germline, CDR1 is MDHEN, CDR2 SYDVKM. The ends lost 6 bases at V and 9 bases at J; junction bases unmatched: 12. CDR3 amino acids: CASRLGAGGYPEQFF. The DNA for the CDR3 is TGTGCCAGCAGGCTAGGAGCGGGGGGATACCCTGAGCAGTTCTTC.

The chain is built from TRBV2 and TRBJ1-3; D is uncertain. V dropped 1 base and J dropped 0 bases, with 4 bases sitting between them. Germline lookup yields CDR1 SNHLY and CDR2 FYNNEI. The CDR3 runs to 14 residues. The CDR3 is CASSEEGSGNTIYF. In DNA, the CDR3 is TGTGCCAGCAGTGAAGAGGGCTCTGGAAACACCATATATTTT.

DNA of the CDR3: TGTGCCAGCAACCTAGTGGACACCGGGGAGCTGTTTTTT. Protein sequence: CASNLVDTGELFF. The chain recombines TRBV6-2 or TRBV6-3 with TRBJ2-2; D gene ambiguous. CDR3 length equals 13 residues. Germline V gene sequence: CDR1 MNHEY, CDR2 SVGEGT. Trimming stripped 7 bases from V and 3 bases from J, with 9 bases between.

This clonotype has ten or more counts. J is TRBJ1-1 and V is TRBV5-1, with D maybe TRBD1 (5 bases). Trimming pared 6 bases from V and 0 bases from J, leaving 9 bases between. The CDR3 extends over 13 amino acids. The germline V gene encodes CDR1 SGHRS and CDR2 YFSETQ. The DNA for the CDR3 is TGCGCCAGCACTGAGGGGATGAACACTGAAGCTTTCTTT. It translates to CASTEGMNTEAFF. The entire variable domain, with the rest obtained from reference TRBV5-1 and TRBJ1-1, is as follows: KAGVTQTPRYLIKTRGQQVTLSCSPISGHRSVSWYQQTPGQGLQFLFEYFSETQRNKGNFPGRFSGRQFSNSRSEMNVSTLELGDSALYLCASTEGMNTEAFFGQGTRLTVV.

This clonotype was seen more than once but under ten times. The CDR3 spells CASSLQGGGSDTQYF. CDR3 coding DNA: TGTGCCAGCAGTCTACAGGGCGGGGGCTCAGATACGCAGTATTTT. This chain uses TRBV7-2 with TRBJ2-3; D perhaps matches TRBD2 (7 bases). V was clipped by 6 bases and J by 4 bases, with 17 bases between them. Germline V gene lookup returns CDR1 SGHTA and CDR2 FQGNSA. There are 15 residues in the CDR3.